This passage covers 15 T cell receptor beta chains from one sample sequenced in a study of T cell responses to AZD1222 COVID-19 vaccine. Sequenced by immunoSEQ multiplex PCR; TCRdb stores in-frame clones only, minus some. The sample holds 100,000 or so clones; 80% to 95% are singletons and the top ten take around 1.2%. The specimen comprised peripheral blood, sampled on day 0 of AZD1222 vaccination. Every receptor here comes from an adult in good health.

This chain joins TRBV28 and TRBJ1-4; 8 nucleotides align to TRBD1. Trimming took 6 bases from V and 1 from J; bases not matched to a gene: 13. Germline CDR1 and CDR2: MDHEN and SYDVKM. The CDR3 has 18 amino acids. CDR3 residues: CASRGRTGNARTNEKLFF. The DNA for the CDR3 is TGTGCCAGCAGGGGCCGGACAGGGAATGCCCGAACTAATGAAAAACTGTTTTTT.

The V gene is TRBV15, the J gene TRBJ1-5, with D unresolved. This CDR3 is built from 12 residues. V was cut by 3 bases and J by 8 bases, with 8 bases left in between. Germline CDR1 is LNHNV and CDR2 is YYDKDF (reference sequence). CDR3 nucleotides: TGTGCCACCAGCAGTGGATTCAAGCCCCAGCATTTT. Translated, it gives CATSSGFKPQHF.

V gene TRBV9 combines with J gene TRBJ2-1; possible D gene TRBD2, 7 bases. Germline CDR1 SGDLS, CDR2 YYNGEE. Trimming pared 0 bases from V and 9 bases from J, leaving 19 bases between. The CDR3 is 16 amino acids. CDR3 nucleotide sequence: TGTGCCAGCAGCGTAGCTGGGGGGGCTCCTGAGGGTGAGCAGTTCTTC. Amino acids: CASSVAGGAPEGEQFF.

The V and J genes are TRBV11-3 and TRBJ2-3; D not resolved. V dropped 8 bases and J dropped 7 bases, with 10 bases sitting between them. CDR1 SGHNT and CDR2 YENEEA come from the germline V gene. The CDR3 sequence is 11 residues long. CDR3 residues: CASGWAYTQYF. The CDR3 region has the DNA TGTGCCAGCGGTTGGGCCTATACGCAGTATTTT.

V and J are TRBV4-1 and TRBJ2-1; D not resolved. This CDR3 has 14 residues. Per the germline V gene, CDR1 is MGHRA and CDR2 is YSYEKL. Trimming stripped 0 bases from V and 5 bases from J, with 8 bases between. CDR3 DNA sequence: TGCGCCAGCAGCCAAGAACGCGTTAACAATGAGCAGTTCTTC. The encoded protein is CASSQERVNNEQFF.

The chain joins TRBV7-8 to TRBJ2-1, with 12 bases that match TRBD2. The junction had 10 bases not matched to a gene; V was cut back by 5 bases and J by 8 bases. CDR3 length: 16 residues. Germline V gives CDR1 SGHVS, CDR2 FQNEAQ. The DNA of the CDR3 is TGTGCCAGCAGCCTACGGACTAGCGGGATCTTCGATGAGCAGTTCTTC. Protein: CASSLRTSGIFDEQFF.

This chain links TRBV6-5 with TRBJ1-2; D possibly corresponds to TRBD1 (5 bases). The length of the CDR3 is 15 residues. V dropped 6 bases and J dropped 0 bases, with 14 bases sitting between them. Germline loops: CDR1 MNHEY, CDR2 SVGAGI. This CDR3 is CASSPTQGPNYGYTF. The CDR3 coding sequence is TGTGCCAGCAGCCCCACTCAGGGCCCTAACTATGGCTACACCTTC.

This clone appeared a single time. The rearrangement uses TRBV30 and TRBJ2-1; 11 bases are a match to TRBD1. CDR3 length: 18 amino acids. The V gene end was trimmed by 2 bases and the J gene end by 8 bases; junction bases not matched to a gene: 17. From germline, CDR1 is GTSNPN and CDR2 SVGIG (reference sequence). CDR3 residues: CAWSSPTIRDRGGDEQFF. In DNA, the CDR3 is TGTGCCTGGAGTTCCCCTACCATCCGGGACAGGGGGGGGGATGAGCAGTTCTTC.

J is TRBJ2-1 and V is TRBV6-5; 8 bases match TRBD2. The germline gives CDR1 MNHEY, CDR2 SVGAGI. This CDR3 has 15 amino acids. Trimming cost V 5 bases and J 8 bases; bases outside gene matches: 11. CDR3 nucleotide sequence: TGTGCCAGCAGTCCCTCAGCGGGAGTAAGGTATGAGCAGTTCTTC. Its translation is CASSPSAGVRYEQFF.

V is TRBV4-3 and J is TRBJ2-5; 9 bases fit TRBD2. The V segment lost 1 base and the J segment 2 bases; nucleotides outside the gene matches: 11. CDR1 LGHNA and CDR2 YSLEER come from the germline V gene. The CDR3 is 18 amino acids. The CDR3 sequence is CASSQGKGAGGPQETQYF. Here the CDR3 DNA reads TGCGCCAGCAGCCAAGGAAAGGGGGCGGGAGGGCCTCAAGAGACCCAGTACTTC.

The rearrangement links TRBV5-1 to TRBJ2-1; maybe TRBD2 (6 bases). This CDR3 comprises 15 residues. V was shortened by 7 bases and J by 10 bases, with 24 bases between the two germline ends. In germline, CDR1 is SGHRS, CDR2 YFSETQ. In DNA form, the CDR3 reads TGCGCCAGCTGGTCGGGAGCTGGAGGGAGAAAAGAGCAGTTCTTC. It is translated as CASWSGAGGRKEQFF.

The chain recombines TRBV4-2 with TRBJ1-1; 9 nucleotides line up with TRBD1. Germline V CDR1 and CDR2: LGHNA, YNFKEQ. There are 15 residues in the CDR3. Losses at the gene ends were 3 bases for V and 6 bases for J; bases not matched to a gene: 8. The chain's CDR3 is CASSQTTGGGAEAFF. The CDR3 DNA reads TGTGCCAGCAGCCAGACGACAGGGGGTGGGGCTGAAGCTTTCTTT.

This clone was detected once. The chain links TRBV7-2 to TRBJ2-6, with D possibly matching TRBD1 (5 bases). The CDR3 covers 14 residues. CDR1 is SGHTA and CDR2 is FQGNSA in the germline V gene. The germline V and J ends were trimmed by 5 bases and 3 bases, with 8 bases remaining between them. The chain's CDR3 is CASSGRVGANVLTF. In DNA, the CDR3 is TGTGCCAGCAGCGGCAGGGTTGGGGCCAACGTCCTGACTTTC.

This sequence joins TRBV7-9 and TRBJ2-1; 9 nucleotides line up with TRBD2. V lost 5 bases and J lost 6; bases outside the gene matches: 8. There are 15 residues in the CDR3. Germline lookup yields CDR1 SEHNR and CDR2 FQNEAQ (reference sequence). CDR3 coding DNA: TGTGCCAGCAGCCAGGATGGCGGGGGGGGCAATGAGCAGTTCTTC. This encodes CASSQDGGGGNEQFF.

The chain links TRBV30 to TRBJ1-5; a possible D gene is TRBD1 (6 bases). CDR3 length equals 13 residues. Germline-derived CDR1 and CDR2 are GTSNPN and SVGIG (reference sequence). With 3 bases removed from V and 7 bases from J, the gap between germline ends came to 13 bases. CDR3 DNA sequence: TGTGCCTGGAGGGCAGGGGTAGGGCAGCCCCAGCATTTT. Translated: CAWRAGVGQPQHF.